The entry below describes one T cell receptor (beta chain). Its antigen remains unidentified. V lost 0 bases and J lost 1, with 2 bases in between. Per germline, CDR1 SGHRS and CDR2 YFSETQ. CDR3 length: 14 amino acids. Healthy donors, matched for age and sex, constituted the control group. cDNA came from around 0.54 to 1 ug RNA primed by random hexamers. TCRdb analysed the immunoSEQ multiplex PCR reads with MiXCR anew, one entry per CDR3 protein. The data contain 80,000 or so distinct CDR3 sequences, over 90% of them seen just once; the ten biggest clones take up 0.26%. These data belong to a study of CD8 T cells in Susac syndrome. Study observations and caveats: By the study's own acknowledgment, its TCR sequencing and HLA analysis included relatively few individuals.

The chain uses TRBV5-1 and TRBJ2-6; D unclear. The TCR comes from a human donor in good health. Input material: CD8+ T cells from PBMCs. This CDR3 is CASSLGSGANVLTF. The DNA of the CDR3 is TGCGCCAGCAGCTTGGGATCTGGGGCCAACGTCCTGACTTTC.